One and the same sample provided the 20 T cell receptor beta chains below, sequenced in a study of T-cell memory formation after mild COVID-19. TCRdb re-analysed the 5' RACE reads in MiXCR, keeping a single row per CDR3 protein. The data contain 400,000 or so distinct CDR3 sequences, over 20% of them seen just once; the ten biggest clones take up approximately 13%. Sequencing was done on a sample of PBMCs or a T cell subset sorted from them (not recorded which). The receptor source for this set is an adult woman who had mild COVID-19 (a few samples of this study predate the infection). Cell type and time point are not known.

This clonotype was recorded a few times. The V and J genes are TRBV27 and TRBJ1-1; D is perhaps TRBD1 (5 bases). The CDR3 has 14 amino acids. Trimming cost V 0 bases and J 6 bases, with 11 bases left between them. Germline CDR1 reads MNHEY; CDR2 reads SMNVEV (reference sequence). CDR3 region: CASSLSLGGSEAFF. CDR3 sequence (DNA): TGTGCCAGCAGTTTATCGTTGGGGGGGTCTGAAGCTTTCTTT.

This clonotype was counted a few times. The J gene is TRBJ2-7, the V gene TRBV10-3; possible D gene TRBD2, 5 bases. This CDR3 has 15 amino acids. Germline values: CDR1 ENHRY, CDR2 SYGVKD. Trimming took off 3 bases at V and 1 base at J, with 13 bases between the two ends. The CDR3 here is CAISEEGSRSYEQYF. The CDR3 nucleotides read TGTGCCATCAGTGAAGAGGGCAGTCGGTCCTACGAGCAGTACTTC.

The chain is built from TRBV9 and TRBJ2-1, with D tentatively TRBD1 (5 bases). The germline gives CDR1 SGDLS, CDR2 YYNGEE. This CDR3 is built from 15 residues. V lost 5 bases and J 1 base, leaving 13 bases between the germline ends. CDR3 nucleotides: TGTGCCAGCAGTCCAGACAGTTCATCCTACAATGAGCAGTTCTTC. Translating it yields CASSPDSSSYNEQFF. The variable domain in full, with the rest retrieved from reference TRBV9 and TRBJ2-1, is DSGVTQTPKHLITATGQRVTLRCSPRSGDLSVYWYQQSLDQGLQFLIQYYNGEERAKGNILERFSAQQFPDLHSELNLSSLELGDSALYFCASSPDSSSYNEQFFGPGTRLTVL.

The chain couples TRBV25-1 to TRBJ1-6; 10 bases fit TRBD1. The CDR3 totals 14 residues. CDR1 MGHDK and CDR2 SYGVNS come from the germline V gene. Unmatched junction bases numbered 3, after V lost 6 bases and J lost 7 bases. CDR3 sequence (DNA): TGTGCCAGCAGGACAGGGGGCTCCAATTCACCCCTCCACTTT. Its translation: CASRTGGSNSPLHF.

This clonotype was seen only a few times. The chain has TRBV2 and TRBJ2-5; 8 positions agree with TRBD1. From germline, CDR1 is SNHLY and CDR2 FYNNEI. The V and J ends lost 5 bases and 4 bases, in that order; junction bases with no gene match: 6. This CDR3 has 14 residues. The CDR3 coding sequence is TGTGCCAGCAGTCCAGGACAGGGTCGAGAGACCCAGTACTTC. It yields the protein CASSPGQGRETQYF.

This clonotype has a handful of counts. The CDR3 DNA sequence: TGTGCCAGCAGTGACTCGACTAGCGGGTACAATGAGCAGTTCTTC. Amino acid sequence: CASSDSTSGYNEQFF. V is TRBV6-4 and J is TRBJ2-1, with 10 bases lining up with TRBD2. Trimming cost V 0 bases and J 4 bases; bases outside gene matches: 0. In germline, CDR1 is MRHNA, CDR2 SNTAGT. The CDR3 spans 15 residues.

The chain links TRBV6-2 or TRBV6-3 to TRBJ1-1; no reliable D call. The CDR3 is made up of 12 amino acids. Germline lookup yields CDR1 MNHEY and CDR2 SVGEGT. V was pared by 5 bases and J by 8 bases, with 12 bases between. The CDR3 loop is CASSPVASEAFF. Written as DNA, the CDR3 is TGTGCCAGCAGTCCGGTTGCTAGCGAAGCTTTCTTT.

The rearrangement joins TRBV7-9 to TRBJ2-7; D is unclear. V was cut by 5 bases and J by 2 bases, with 13 bases left in between. The germline gives CDR1 SEHNR, CDR2 FQNEAQ (reference sequence). CDR3 length: 14 amino acids. The CDR3 DNA reads as TGTGCCAGCAGCCCCGTGGACGGACCCTACGAGCAGTACTTC. Amino acids: CASSPVDGPYEQYF. Full variable domain (rest looked up from reference TRBV7-9 and TRBJ2-7): DTGVSQNPRHKITKRGQNVTFRCDPISEHNRLYWYRQTLGQGPEFLTYFQNEAQLEKSRLLSDRFSAERPKGSFSTLEIQRTEQGDSAMYLCASSPVDGPYEQYFGPGTRLTVT.

The chain's CDR3 is CASSFGGSEVTQYF. The CDR3 coding sequence is TGCGCCAGCAGCTTCGGCGGGAGTGAGGTTACGCAGTATTTT. V is TRBV5-1 and J is TRBJ2-3, with 7 positions matching TRBD2. CDR1 and CDR2 (germline): SGHRS, YFSETQ. The CDR3 is 14 amino acids. V lost 2 bases to trimming and J lost 8 bases; unmatched junction nucleotides: 8.

The gene calls are TRBV6-1 and TRBJ1-6; 10 positions agree with TRBD1. Germline assignment: CDR1 MNHNS and CDR2 SASEGT. J lost 15 bases, V lost 6 bases, and 11 bases had no gene match. The CDR3 spans 14 residues. The DNA of the CDR3 is TGTGCCAGCAGCCTTGGGACAGGGGCCGTTCACCTCCACTTT. Residues: CASSLGTGAVHLHF.

This clonotype was picked up a small number of times. V is TRBV24-1 and J is TRBJ2-5; TRBD2 might be the D (5 bases). The CDR3 length is 13 residues. Germline CDR1 reads KGHDR; CDR2 reads SFDVKD. The V end lost 5 bases, the J end lost 2 bases, and 8 bases lay between the germline ends. The CDR3 loop is CATSGWEQETQYF. The CDR3 DNA reads TGTGCCACCAGTGGTTGGGAGCAAGAGACCCAGTACTTC.

The table lists this clonotype with a few counts. The rearrangement links TRBV20-1 to TRBJ2-7; D not resolved. The CDR3 has 13 amino acids. Germline V gives CDR1 DFQATT, CDR2 SNEGSKA (reference sequence). The ends were cut back, 1 base at V and 5 bases at J, with 12 bases in the middle. The CDR3 protein is CSARVPGMDEQYF. As DNA, the CDR3 is TGCAGTGCTAGAGTTCCGGGCATGGACGAGCAGTACTTC.

This clonotype has at least ten counts. V and J are TRBV20-1 and TRBJ1-6; 7 bases are shared with TRBD1. The CDR3 consists of 15 residues. The ends lost 6 bases at V and 7 bases at J; junction bases unmatched: 12. The V gene's germline CDR1 is DFQATT and CDR2 SNEGSKA (reference sequence). DNA of the CDR3: TGCAGTGCCTCTAATCGGGACAGTAGAAATTCACCCCTCCACTTT. As protein: CSASNRDSRNSPLHF.

This clonotype was seen a few times. This sequence joins TRBV5-1 and TRBJ1-3; D remains ambiguous. There are 17 residues in the CDR3. Germline loops: CDR1 SGHRS, CDR2 YFSETQ. Trimming left V 0 bases short and J 4 bases short, with 17 bases between. The CDR3 nucleotides read TGCGCCAGCAGCTTGGAGGGAAATCCTGGATCCGGAAACACCATATATTTT. Translated: CASSLEGNPGSGNTIYF.

This clonotype was observed at least ten times. The chain employs TRBV29-1 and TRBJ2-2; TRBD2 matches 10 bases. This CDR3 has 14 amino acids. V was clipped by 6 bases and J by 0 bases; unmatched bases: 1. Germline-derived CDR1 and CDR2 are SQVTM and ANQGSEA. The CDR3 loop reads CSVGLAANTGELFF. CDR3 sequence (DNA): TGCAGCGTAGGACTAGCGGCGAACACCGGGGAGCTGTTTTTT.

The V and J genes are TRBV12-3 or TRBV12-4 and TRBJ1-2, with unresolved D. CDR3 size: 14 residues. V lost 4 bases and J lost 2, with 11 bases in between. The CDR3 sequence is CASSSGRWNYGYTF. In DNA form, the CDR3 reads TGTGCCAGCAGTTCCGGACGGTGGAACTATGGCTACACCTTC.

The table lists this clonotype with a few counts. The genes are TRBV7-2 and TRBJ2-7; possible D gene TRBD1, 5 bases. The V gene's germline CDR1 is SGHTA and CDR2 FQGNSA. The CDR3 contains 16 residues. V was cut by 2 bases and J by 3 bases, with 17 bases left in between. CDR3 bases: TGTGCCAGCAGCTTACAGGACACTCGAAGGGGCTACGAGCAGTACTTC. Protein product: CASSLQDTRRGYEQYF.

This clonotype was found a few times. The chain links TRBV6-2 or TRBV6-3 to TRBJ2-2, with D maybe TRBD1 (5 bases). The CDR3 has 15 amino acids. The V end was cut by 2 bases, the J end by 1 base, with 8 bases between. The germline V gene has CDR1 MNHEY and CDR2 SVGEGT. The CDR3 DNA is TGTGCCAGCAGTTACGAAACAGGGAACACCGGGGAGCTGTTTTTT. This sequence encodes CASSYETGNTGELFF.

This clonotype was found a few times. This rearrangement joins TRBV29-1 to TRBJ2-4; perhaps TRBD1 as D (7 bases). Germline CDR1 and CDR2: SQVTM and ANQGSEA. The CDR3 has 15 residues. The V gene lost 0 bases and the J gene lost 4 bases, with 13 bases spanning the gap. CDR3 loop: CSVEEWAGGKNIQYF. The CDR3 coding sequence is TGCAGCGTTGAAGAATGGGCAGGGGGGAAAAACATTCAGTACTTC.

A note on this clonotype: An end of the junction does not agree with germline; a read error may underlie this. The chain uses TRBV6-9 and TRBJ2-7, with D perhaps matching TRBD2 (7 bases). CDR1 is MNHGY and CDR2 is SVAAGI in the germline V gene. This CDR3 has 13 amino acids. The CDR3 reads CGRRAGVGGEQYF. The CDR3 DNA is TGCGGCCGCAGGGCGGGAGTAGGGGGCGAGCAGTACTTC.